These T cell receptor beta chains were read from a single sample in a study of blood T cell repertoires in COVID-19. Some clones are missing from TCRdb's copy, which holds only in-frame ones; the method was immunoSEQ multiplex PCR. The sample has some 230,000 clones; around 83% are singletons. Input material: peripheral blood. These receptors originate from a man between 35 and 55 years old with acute or convalescent COVID-19. Each CDR3 is given with its conserved first and last residue. Fields, in order: clone size, V gene, J gene, D gene, CDR3 DNA, CDR3 protein. The D gene is left open where the match is weak. The size entry is marked missing in some rows and otherwise reads once, few, many or a size class.

-	TRBV6-1	TRBJ2-3	TRBD2	TGTGCCAGCAGTGAGCGCCGGAGTAGCGGGGGATACAGCACAGATACGCAGTATTTT	CASSERRSSGGYSTDTQYF
-	TRBV5-4	TRBJ1-1	TRBD1	TGTGCCAGCAGCTACAGGACAGGGTCGGACACTGAAGCTTTCTTT	CASSYRTGSDTEAFF
-	TRBV6-5	TRBJ1-5	TRBD1	TGTGCCAGCAGTCGGACAGGGCATCAGCCCCAGCATTTT	CASSRTGHQPQHF
-	TRBV28	TRBJ1-2	TRBD1	TGTGCCAGCAGTTCCTGGACAGGGCAAAGTAACTATGGCTACACCTTC	CASSSWTGQSNYGYTF
-	TRBV28	TRBJ1-1	TRBD1	TGTGCCAGCACTAGGGGACAGAAGAACACTGAAGCTTTCTTT	CASTRGQKNTEAFF
-	TRBV30	TRBJ1-5	-	TGTGCCTGGAGTCCCACAGGGACTCAGCCCCAGCATTTT	CAWSPTGTQPQHF
once	TRBV11-3	TRBJ1-1	TRBD1	TGTGCCAGCAGCCAGGACAGGGAGACTGAAGCTTTCTTT	CASSQDRETEAFF
-	TRBV20-1	TRBJ1-1	TRBD1	TGCAGTGCTAGTCAGGGGGCGGGCACTGAAGCTTTCTTT	CSASQGAGTEAFF
-	TRBV4-2	TRBJ1-1	TRBD1	TGTGCCAGCAGCCCGGGACAGGGGGTAAGGTCCACTGAAGCTTTCTTT	CASSPGQGVRSTEAFF
-	TRBV5-1	TRBJ1-1	-	TGCGCCAGCAGCGTTCAGGGTCTTGGAGCTTTCTTT	CASSVQGLGAFF
-	TRBV5-1	TRBJ1-3	-	TGCGCCAGCAGCGCGGCTAGCTCTGGAAACACCATATATTTT	CASSAASSGNTIYF
-	TRBV2	TRBJ2-1	TRBD2	TGTGCCAGCAGGGGGACTACCTACAATGAGCAGTTCTTC	CASRGTTYNEQFF
-	TRBV29-1	TRBJ2-7	TRBD1	TGCAGCGTTGGGGCCGCTGACAGGGGGCTTTTAGCCTACGAGCAGTACTTC	CSVGAADRGLLAYEQYF
-	TRBV2	TRBJ1-6	TRBD1	TGTGCCAGCAGTCGAGACCGGGACAGGGCTGGTTCACCCCTCCACTTT	CASSRDRDRAGSPLHF
once	TRBV6-2/TRBV6-3	TRBJ2-3	-	TGTGCCAGCAGCTTCGGGACATACCATTCGGATACGCAGTATTTT	CASSFGTYHSDTQYF
-	TRBV10-2	TRBJ2-3	-	TGCGCCAGCAGTTGGCAGGATACGCAGTATTTT	CASSWQDTQYF
-	TRBV2	TRBJ2-1	TRBD2	TGTGCCAGCACCCCGACTAGCGGGTCGCTCTACAATGAGCAGTTCTTC	CASTPTSGSLYNEQFF
once	TRBV7-9	TRBJ1-6	-	TGTGCCAGCAGTTCTCAGGGGTCCTATAATTCACCCCTCCACTTT	CASSSQGSYNSPLHF
-	TRBV3-1/TRBV3-2	TRBJ1-5	-	TGTGCCAGCAGCCCGTCACAGCACAATCAGCCCCAGCATTTT	CASSPSQHNQPQHF
once	TRBV5-1	TRBJ2-2	-	TGCGCCAGCTCAGACAGCGTCAACACCGGGGAGCTGTTTTTT	CASSDSVNTGELFF